This entry is about one T cell receptor (beta chain). This clone was counted ten times or more. Its antigen is currently not known. Base-call qualities are not available, and no considerably larger clone is one nucleotide away. The data are from a study of shared clonotypes between healthy human individuals (dated by TCRdb to the early 2020s). Study-wide context: The cohort comprised two women and three men aged 18 to 49 years. Per donor, leukapheresis produced somewhere between about 0.8 and 9 billion PBMCs. Blood TCR repertoires of five healthy adults were deeply sequenced to estimate repertoire size and the extent of clonotype sharing between individuals. Libraries were prepared and TCR repertoires were sequenced by different laboratories using diverse techniques, in order to increase sequencing depth and limit assay-specific biases. Per donor, three plates each were used for CD4 naive and CD4 memory, two for CD8 naive, and one for CD8 memory.

Healthy HIV-negative adults with no recently reported acute infections or vaccinations were included as donors. All donors were Caucasian adults living in Nashville, Tennessee, USA. Magnetic negative selection was used to enrich CD4+ T cells, after which naive cells were positively selected on CD45RA and the negative fraction became the memory subset. Blood was obtained by leukapheresis, after which PBMCs were separated by Ficoll-Histopaque density gradient centrifugation and cryopreserved in liquid nitrogen vapor phase. Purity and quantity of every magnetically sorted T cell population were checked by analytical flow cytometry. Each sorted fraction had its genomic DNA isolated and then quantified by UV absorbance on a Nanodrop 2000c. Including cysteine and phenylalanine, the CDR3 has 15 amino acids. Only the CDR3 region is kept as DNA, spanning 45 bases read in frame from base 1. CDR1 and CDR2, looked up from the germline V gene, are SGHDT and YYEEEE. At the junction V is shortened by 0 bases and J by 5 bases, with 12 bases in between.

Using the deep immunoSEQ assay, TCR CDR3 regions were amplified from genomic DNA by multiplex PCR. Extracted genomic DNA from each cell subset was spread evenly across all wells of several immunoSEQ 96-well plates, with each plate serving as a replicate. For sorted subsets, roughly 200 ng of genomic DNA, equivalent to roughly 33,000 T cell genomes, went into each replicate PCR. Purified libraries were measured with a Qubit 3.0 fluorometer, size-checked on a Bioanalyzer 2100, and measured again with the KAPA Library Quantification kit. Each immunoSEQ 96-well plate was sequenced on its own single-read 150-cycle Illumina NextSeq 550 flow cell. On the study's bioinformatics: Because only junctional sequences without quality scores were contained in the immunoSEQ output, filtering matching that applied to full-length reads could not be performed. Sequences were annotated with PyIR, a Python wrapper for IgBLAST v1.9, using IMGT germline references to assign V/J genes and CDR3. Any read was removed if the V/J assignment was weak (E-value above 1e-6), the CDR3 was missing, or the read contained stop codons, out-of-frame junctions, or ambiguous translated residues. V3J clonotypes were defined as sequences sharing an identical inferred V gene, J gene, and CDR3 amino acid sequence. To compute the percentage overlap between repertoires, the number of shared unique clonotypes was divided by the size of the smaller repertoire. Richness of each repertoire was evaluated using RTK rarefaction, the Chao1 estimator, and Recon v2.1 estimates of unobserved clonotypes. Generation probabilities for all TCRbeta clonotypes obtained by the gDNA method from a handful of donors were computed using OLGA. TCRdb provides this immuneACCESS table in a form limited to in-frame rearrangements. Some clones are lacking; in checked studies, under half of them reflect an unresolved V gene, and why the rest are absent is not known. V and J calls and clone size are given by that table; D and trimming were obtained from the DNA. The sample includes 850,000 to 1,100,000 clones, with 77% observed a single time. In total, the top ten clones hold about 0.94% of the sample.

The full study reports these points: Larger estimated clonotype richness was generally found for naive subsets than for memory subsets. Compared with non-shared clonotypes, the clonotypes found in all four sorted-subset donors had higher generation probabilities. Only blood was sampled, and tissue TCR repertoires likely differ from those in blood. When several donors were compared, the shared fraction of clonotypes was about 5% for naive CD4, roughly 3.3% for naive CD8, roughly 2.5% for memory CD4, and 0.35% to 0.4% for memory CD8. Pairwise subsampling led to the expectation that sequencing depth would affect the degree of clonotype sharing among donors. Incomplete sequencing was indicated by rarefaction of sorted-subset datasets, despite the large sequencing depth. Because the study included only a small number of donors, the genetic and exposure-history diversity represented was limited.

The receptor was derived from a man younger than 30 in good health. Some clones in this sample may be carry-over from other donors' samples. Sequencing was carried out using memory CD4+ T cells from PBMCs. The sample's cell subset or site label, in plain terms: CD45RA-negative fraction. The V and J genes are TRBV5-6 and TRBJ1-5; the D gene lacks a confident call. The nucleotides read TGTGCCAGCAGCTTGGCGGAAAGAGAGGATCAGCCCCAGCATTTT. Its translation reads: CASSLAEREDQPQHF.